Given below is one TCR beta chain in context. This sample stems from a study of blood T cell repertoires in COVID-19. Background on the study: T cells, B-cell-depleted T cells, or PBMCs provided the cDNA or gDNA that served as material.

Original methodology: Amplification with reference gene primers provided the estimates of nucleated cell counts. TCRdb's table, derived via immunoSEQ multiplex PCR, lists solely in-frame clones and lacks some. The D gene and trimming were derived from the DNA, and the V and J assignments and clone size from that table. Here the sample spans over 45,000 clones, about nine tenths being singletons. The CDR3 contains 16 residues. Germline CDR1 MGHRA, CDR2 YSYEKL. V shed 1 base, J shed 0 bases, and the junction held 3 bases outside the gene matches. V and J are TRBV4-1 and TRBJ2-1; TRBD1 aligns across 7 bases. The sequence was collected from a man aged 50-60 years with active COVID-19. The sequenced sample consisted of peripheral blood. CDR3 in amino acids: CASSQVRDSSYNEQFF. The DNA of the CDR3 is TGCGCCAGCAGCCAAGTCCGGGACAGCTCCTACAATGAGCAGTTCTTC.